This TCR beta chain stems from a study of T-cell memory formation after mild COVID-19. Study findings and constraints: Several responding clones turned up in pre-infection memory, indicating that cross-reactive memory may have taken part. CD4+ contracting clones were mainly CM and EM; CD8+ ones, EMRA.

It was 5'RACE with constant-segment primers that produced the TCR alpha and TCR beta cDNA libraries, which carried sample barcodes and UMIs. TCRdb used MiXCR to reprocess the 5' RACE reads, holding one entry per CDR3 protein. The sample records 500,000 to 600,000 distinct CDR3 sequences, approximately 19% being singletons. For this clonotype: The antigen is unknown.

In germline, CDR1 is MGHRA, CDR2 YSYEKL. The ends lost 6 bases at V and 3 bases at J; junction bases unmatched: 9. This CDR3 contains 15 residues. The clonotype originates from an adult woman who had mild COVID-19 (a few samples of this study predate the infection). Cell type and time point are not known. The gene calls are TRBV4-1 and TRBJ2-5; 8 positions agree with TRBD1. Sample: PBMCs or a T cell subset sorted from them (not recorded which). CDR3: CASSDWTGLKETQYF. For the CDR3, the DNA is TGCGCCAGCAGTGACTGGACAGGGCTTAAAGAGACCCAGTACTTC.